The 29 T cell receptor beta chains reported below all come from one sample, sequenced in a study of T cells after posttransplantation cyclophosphamide. Busulfan-fludarabine conditioning, marrow transplant, and cyclophosphamide on days +3 and +4 were administered. Data came from immunoSEQ multiplex PCR; TCRdb stores just in-frame clones and leaves some out. This table has over 10,000 clones, about 1.9% appearing once. The specimen was PBMCs, collected after allogeneic stem cell transplant with posttransplant cyclophosphamide. The receptors here all came from a male patient in his thirties who received an allogeneic stem cell transplant from a related donor, was CMV-positive, and had no GVHD. Some of the T cells may derive from the graft donor.

This clone has just a few counts. This chain uses TRBV11-2 with TRBJ1-5, with D unclear. Trimming took 5 bases from V and 2 from J, leaving 10 bases between them. This CDR3 is 14 amino acids long. In germline, CDR1 is SGHAT, CDR2 FQNNGV. For the CDR3, the DNA is TGTGCCAGCAGCCGGACTAACGGCAATCAGCCCCAGCATTTT. As protein: CASSRTNGNQPQHF.

This clone has just a few counts. Other DNA sequences within the sample encode an identical CDR3. This chain connects TRBV6-5 to TRBJ1-5, with a tentative D call TRBD1 (6 bases). CDR3 length: 13 residues. Trimming pared 6 bases from V and 2 bases from J, leaving 8 bases between. Per germline, CDR1 MNHEY and CDR2 SVGAGI. CDR3 nucleotides: TGTGCCAGCAGCCCAGGGGGCAATCAGCCCCAGCATTTT. It translates to CASSPGGNQPQHF.

This clone was seen a handful of times. This CDR3 is CASSLGYGTKYNEQFF. Written as DNA, the CDR3 is TGTGCCAGCAGCTTAGGTTACGGGACTAAATACAATGAGCAGTTCTTC. The chain has TRBV7-3 and TRBJ2-1, with 7 bases that match TRBD2. Germline V gives CDR1 SGHTA, CDR2 FQGTGA. The CDR3 consists of 16 residues. V lost 2 bases and J lost 4; bases outside the gene matches: 8.

V and J are TRBV11-3 and TRBJ2-1, with a tentative D call TRBD1 (5 bases). The CDR3 is 16 amino acids. Trimming stripped 4 bases from V and 0 bases from J, with 13 bases between. Germline V CDR1 and CDR2: SGHNT, YENEEA. The CDR3 here is CASSSRAGRSYNEQFF. Written as DNA, the CDR3 is TGTGCCAGCAGCTCCAGGGCAGGGCGCTCCTACAATGAGCAGTTCTTC. The entire variable domain, with the rest obtained from reference TRBV11-3 and TRBJ2-1, is as follows: EAGVVQSPRYKIIEKKQPVAFWCNPISGHNTLYWYLQNLGQGPELLIRYENEEAVDDSQLPKDRFSAERLKGVDSTLKIQPAELGDSAVYLCASSSRAGRSYNEQFFGPGTRLTVL.

The chain combines TRBV30 with TRBJ1-2, with TRBD1 matching over 7 bases. CDR1 is GTSNPN, CDR2 SVGIG, per germline (reference sequence). V dropped 2 bases and J dropped 8; count of bases not matched to a gene: 5. CDR3 length: 12 amino acids. CDR3 sequence: CAWSYQGGGYTF. The CDR3 DNA reads TGTGCCTGGAGTTATCAGGGGGGCGGCTACACCTTC.

CDR3 coding DNA: TGTGCCAGCAGTGTTCGAGACAGTCTAAGAAGCAGCACAGATACGCAGTATTTT. It yields the protein CASSVRDSLRSSTDTQYF. The rearrangement links TRBV2 to TRBJ2-3; D might be TRBD1 (5 bases). The germline V gene encodes CDR1 SNHLY and CDR2 FYNNEI. This CDR3 is 18 amino acids long. V lost 4 bases and J lost 0, with 20 bases in between.

The table lists this clone with a few counts. This chain uses TRBV10-1 with TRBJ2-5; 8 positions agree with TRBD2. The CDR3 consists of 15 residues. The germline V gene has CDR1 WNHNN and CDR2 SYGVQD (reference sequence). The V and J ends lost 3 bases and 5 bases, in that order; junction bases with no gene match: 8. This CDR3 reads CASSDREGMGETQYF. DNA for the CDR3: TGCGCCAGCAGTGATCGGGAGGGGATGGGGGAGACCCAGTACTTC.

There are a few counts of this clone. The chain has TRBV7-3 and TRBJ2-1, with 11 bases that match TRBD1. Germline V gene lookup returns CDR1 SGHTA and CDR2 FQGTGA. The CDR3 loop spans 16 amino acids. J was trimmed by 4 bases and V by 1 base; bases with no gene match: 3. CDR3: CASSLMGQGEYNEQFF. The CDR3 bases are TGTGCCAGCAGCTTAATGGGACAGGGGGAATACAATGAGCAGTTCTTC. Using reference TRBV7-3 and TRBJ2-1 for the parts outside the CDR3, the full variable domain is GAGVSQTPSNKVTEKGKYVELRCDPISGHTALYWYRQSLGQGPEFLIYFQGTGAADDSGLPNDRFFAVRPEGSVSTLKIQRTERGDSAVYLCASSLMGQGEYNEQFFGPGTRLTVL.

This clone has a handful of counts. The rearrangement joins TRBV27 to TRBJ2-7; 9 bases are shared with TRBD1. Germline trimming cut 8 bases from V and 2 bases from J; bases unmatched to any gene: 13. CDR3 length equals 16 residues. Per germline, CDR1 MNHEY and CDR2 SMNVEV (reference sequence). The CDR3 is CASRTGVGIRPYEQYF. In nucleotides, the CDR3 is TGTGCCAGCCGGACAGGGGTGGGAATTAGGCCCTACGAGCAGTACTTC.

V usage is TRBV5-1 and J usage is TRBJ2-3; 8 bases line up with TRBD2. J gave up 6 bases and V 0 bases, and 3 bases lay outside the gene matches. Per the germline V gene, CDR1 is SGHRS and CDR2 is YFSETQ. The CDR3 contains 14 residues. In DNA form, the CDR3 reads TGCGCCAGCAGCTTGGGACTAGCGCAGGATACGCAGTATTTT. Its protein product is CASSLGLAQDTQYF.

The V and J genes are TRBV2 and TRBJ2-2, with a tentative D call TRBD1 (5 bases). V lost 4 bases, J lost 2 bases, and 8 bases lay in between. The CDR3 is 14 amino acids. Germline CDR1 and CDR2: SNHLY and FYNNEI. The CDR3 DNA is TGTGCCAGCAGTGGACAGCGAAACACCGGGGAGCTGTTTTTT. Translated, it gives CASSGQRNTGELFF.

About this clone: Sequence at one end of the junction differs from germline and may be a read error. The gene calls are TRBV6-6 and TRBJ2-7; D unresolved. The CDR3 extends over 12 amino acids. Germline V gene sequence: CDR1 MNHNY, CDR2 SVGAGI (reference sequence). CDR3 sequence: CASRSESYGQYF. CDR3 sequence (DNA): TGTGCCAGCAGAAGCGAGAGCTACGGGCAGTACTTC.

The rearrangement uses TRBV7-2 and TRBJ1-4, with 7 bases aligning to TRBD1. Unmatched junction bases numbered 8, after V lost 4 bases and J lost 0 bases. Germline V CDR1 and CDR2: SGHTA, FQGNSA. The CDR3 runs 17 residues. CDR3 sequence reads: CASSSRQGSATNEKLFF. The CDR3 DNA reads as TGTGCCAGCAGCTCCCGACAGGGATCAGCAACTAATGAAAAACTGTTTTTT. Full variable domain (outside the CDR3, taken from reference TRBV7-2 and TRBJ1-4): GAGVSQSPSNKVTEKGKDVELRCDPISGHTALYWYRQSLGQGLEFLIYFQGNSAPDKSGLPSDRFSAERTGGSVSTLTIQRTQQEDSAVYLCASSSRQGSATNEKLFFGSGTQLSVL.

The chain carries TRBV18 and TRBJ2-2, with TRBD1 as a possible D gene (6 bases). Germline assignment: CDR1 KGHSH and CDR2 LQKENI. V was pared by 9 bases and J by 1 base, with 9 bases between. The CDR3 is 13 amino acids. The CDR3: CASPRGNTGELFF. Here the CDR3 DNA reads TGTGCCAGTCCCAGGGGGAACACCGGGGAGCTGTTTTTT.

This clone is medium-sized. The V gene is TRBV27, the J gene TRBJ2-1; tentative D call: TRBD1 (6 bases). The CDR3 is 15 residues long. V was shortened by 0 bases and J by 3 bases, with 9 bases between the two germline ends. The germline V gene encodes CDR1 MNHEY and CDR2 SMNVEV (reference sequence). The CDR3, as DNA: TGTGCCAGCAGTTTATCTCAGGGGTACTACAATGAGCAGTTCTTC. This sequence encodes CASSLSQGYYNEQFF.

The V gene is TRBV7-8, the J gene TRBJ2-1; maybe TRBD2 (5 bases). Between the trimmed V and J ends, which lost 5 bases and 2 bases, there was a span of 10 bases. The CDR3 runs to 14 residues. CDR1 is SGHVS, CDR2 FQNEAQ, per germline. CDR3 DNA: TGTGCCAGCAGCCCGGGGTTCGCCTACAATGAGCAGTTCTTC. The encoded protein is CASSPGFAYNEQFF.

This clone was seen only a few times. The chain has TRBV4-1 and TRBJ1-1; D is possibly TRBD1 (6 bases). The ends were cut back, 4 bases at V and 0 bases at J, with 12 bases in the middle. This CDR3 comprises 15 residues. Germline-derived CDR1 and CDR2 are MGHRA and YSYEKL. The CDR3 region is CASSLQGQLNTEAFF. CDR3 sequence (DNA): TGCGCCAGCAGCCTCCAAGGACAGTTGAACACTGAAGCTTTCTTT.

This clone was picked up a small number of times. The V and J genes are TRBV6-1 and TRBJ1-4; no clear D gene. This CDR3 is built from 14 residues. The V gene's germline CDR1 is MNHNS and CDR2 SASEGT. Trimming took 8 bases from V and 5 from J, leaving 15 bases between them. The CDR3: CASASGIKNEKLFF. CDR3 sequence (DNA): TGTGCCAGCGCGTCGGGGATCAAGAATGAAAAACTGTTTTTT.

This clone showed up just a few times. This rearrangement joins TRBV5-1 to TRBJ2-1, with 10 bases matching TRBD2. Looked up from germline, CDR1 is SGHRS and CDR2 is YFSETQ. The CDR3 is 15 amino acids. Trimming removed 0 bases from V and 10 bases from J; junction bases left unmatched: 7. The CDR3 reads CASSLASSGSFEQFF. The CDR3 coding sequence is TGCGCCAGCAGCTTGGCGTCTAGCGGGAGTTTCGAGCAGTTCTTC.

A note on this clone: At one of its ends the junction is not consistent with the germline gene, which may arise from a read error. The chain couples TRBV5-8 to TRBJ2-1; D is perhaps TRBD2 (6 bases). CDR3 length equals 14 residues. The germline gives CDR1 SGHTS, CDR2 YDEGEE. This CDR3 reads CASSQGEEGNEQFF. The CDR3 DNA reads TGCGCCAGCAGCCAAGGGGAGGAGGGCAATGAGCAGTTCTTC.

This clone was counted between two and nine times. The rearrangement joins TRBV6-5 to TRBJ2-7; D is perhaps TRBD2 (6 bases). The length of the CDR3 is 13 residues. Trimming removed 5 bases from V and 5 bases from J, with 13 bases in between. Germline V lookup: CDR1 MNHEY, CDR2 SVGAGI. CDR3 protein: CASSTREKDEQYF. The CDR3 bases are TGTGCCAGCAGTACACGGGAGAAGGACGAGCAGTACTTC.

The V gene is TRBV10-1, the J gene TRBJ2-7, with TRBD2 matching over 9 bases. This CDR3 spans 18 amino acids. J was trimmed by 4 bases and V by 2 bases; bases with no gene match: 15. Germline V CDR1 and CDR2: WNHNN, SYGVQD (reference sequence). The CDR3 spells CASSEPRLAGLVRYEQYF. Here the CDR3 DNA reads TGCGCCAGCAGTGAGCCGCGGCTAGCGGGACTCGTTCGATACGAGCAGTACTTC.

This clone was picked up a small number of times. The V and J genes are TRBV6-1 and TRBJ2-1, with D unclear. V shed 4 bases and J shed 3 bases, with 7 bases lying between them. Germline-derived CDR1 and CDR2 are MNHNS and SASEGT. This CDR3 is 13 amino acids long. Here the CDR3 DNA reads TGTGCCAGCAGTGGTGACATCTACAATGAGCAGTTCTTC. Amino acids: CASSGDIYNEQFF.

V and J are TRBV7-3 and TRBJ2-2; 11 nucleotides agree with TRBD2. The germline V gene has CDR1 SGHTA and CDR2 FQGTGA. The J segment lost 7 bases and the V segment lost 4 bases, leaving 8 bases of the junction unmatched. The CDR3 loop spans 16 amino acids. CDR3 sequence: CASSSIAGGPVGELFF. The DNA of the CDR3 is TGTGCCAGCAGCTCCATAGCGGGAGGGCCGGTCGGGGAGCTGTTTTTT.

By share, this clone counts as medium-sized (0.01 to 0.1%). This chain joins TRBV7-9 and TRBJ2-3; D not resolved. Deletions cut 6 bases from V and 4 bases from J, with 14 bases between. CDR1 and CDR2 (germline): SEHNR, FQNEAQ (reference sequence). The CDR3 has 14 residues. DNA for the CDR3: TGTGCCAGCAGTTCACGAGGCCAGTCAGATACGCAGTATTTT. Translation: CASSSRGQSDTQYF.

V usage is TRBV6-6 and J usage is TRBJ1-4; TRBD1 matches 7 bases. Per the germline V gene, CDR1 is MNHNY and CDR2 is SVGAGI (reference sequence). This CDR3 is 16 amino acids long. V trimming: 8 bases; J trimming: 7 bases; junction bases outside the gene matches: 16. The CDR3 here is CASLRNTGVVAEKLFF. CDR3 in DNA: TGTGCCAGCCTAAGAAACACAGGGGTTGTCGCTGAAAAACTGTTTTTT.

The chain combines TRBV11-3 with TRBJ2-5, with TRBD2 identical over 9 bases. Trimming at V came to 5 bases and at J to 4 bases, leaving 14 bases not matched to a gene. Germline CDR1 is SGHNT and CDR2 is YENEEA. This CDR3 has 17 residues. The CDR3 region is CASSPGGGRAGGETQYF. CDR3 DNA sequence: TGTGCCAGCAGCCCAGGCGGCGGGAGGGCCGGAGGAGAGACCCAGTACTTC.

Within the sample, this clone is medium-sized. CDR3 DNA sequence: TGTGCCAGCAGCCCGGGACAGATGGAAGGTGAGCAGTTCTTC. It is translated as CASSPGQMEGEQFF. This chain links TRBV7-9 with TRBJ2-1; TRBD1 matches 7 bases. Germline V gene data show CDR1 as SEHNR and CDR2 as FQNEAQ (reference sequence). The junction had 10 bases not matched to a gene; V was cut back by 5 bases and J by 9 bases. The CDR3 totals 14 residues. Full variable domain (missing parts from reference TRBV7-9 and TRBJ2-1): DTGVSQNPRHKITKRGQNVTFRCDPISEHNRLYWYRQTLGQGPEFLTYFQNEAQLEKSRLLSDRFSAERPKGSFSTLEIQRTEQGDSAMYLCASSPGQMEGEQFFGPGTRLTVL.

V and J are TRBV5-1 and TRBJ2-5; TRBD1 aligns across 7 bases. The V gene end was trimmed by 0 bases and the J gene end by 7 bases; junction bases not matched to a gene: 6. There are 14 residues in the CDR3. Germline CDR1 reads SGHRS; CDR2 reads YFSETQ. DNA for the CDR3: TGCGCCAGCAGCTTGGAGGGGGCTTTGTGGACCCAGTACTTC. The encoded protein is CASSLEGALWTQYF.